This TCR beta chain was sequenced during a study of T cell responses to AZD1222 COVID-19 vaccine. The study's findings and limits: In all cases, repertoires were sampled only after the peak T cell response.

This clone has only one observation. The antigen is unknown. Some clones are missing from TCRdb's copy, which holds only in-frame ones; the method was immunoSEQ multiplex PCR. This table holds 100,000 to 120,000 clones, 70% to 90% found once. The specimen comprised peripheral blood, sampled on day 0 of AZD1222 vaccination. The origin of this receptor is an adult in good health.

DNA for the CDR3: TGTGCCAGCAGCTTCGGACAAAACACCGGGGAGCTGTTTTTT. Its protein is CASSFGQNTGELFF. V usage is TRBV5-5 and J usage is TRBJ2-2; tentative D call: TRBD1 (5 bases). V was shortened by 2 bases and J by 2 bases, with 7 bases between the two germline ends. The CDR3 totals 14 residues. The germline V gene encodes CDR1 SGHKS and CDR2 YYEKEE (reference sequence).